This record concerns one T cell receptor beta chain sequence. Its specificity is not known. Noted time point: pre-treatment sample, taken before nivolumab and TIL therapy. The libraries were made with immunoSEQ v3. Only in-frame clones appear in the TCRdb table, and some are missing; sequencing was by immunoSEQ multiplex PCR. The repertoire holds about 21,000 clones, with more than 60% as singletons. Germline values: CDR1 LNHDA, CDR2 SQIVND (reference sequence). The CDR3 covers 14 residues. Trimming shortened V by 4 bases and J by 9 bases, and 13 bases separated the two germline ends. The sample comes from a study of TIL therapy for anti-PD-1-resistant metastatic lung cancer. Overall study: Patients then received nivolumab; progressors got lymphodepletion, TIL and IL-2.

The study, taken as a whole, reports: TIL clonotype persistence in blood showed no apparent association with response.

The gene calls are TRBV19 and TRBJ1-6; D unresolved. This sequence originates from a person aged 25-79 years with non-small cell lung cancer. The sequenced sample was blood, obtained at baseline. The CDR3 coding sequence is TGTGCCAGTAGTAGCTCGGGCCAACGTTCACCCCTCCACTTT. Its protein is CASSSSGQRSPLHF.